These 32 T cell receptor beta chains originate from one sample sequenced in a study of T cell repertoires and HLA-DP antigens. For these receptors, no antigen is known. The method was immunoSEQ multiplex PCR; TCRdb's version includes in-frame clones alone and lacks a portion of them. The sample gives about 73,000 clones, around three quarters of which show up once; 1.5% to 2% is in the top ten. Sequenced sample: CD4+ T cells from PBMCs. These receptors were obtained from a man in his sixties in good health and CMV-seronegative.

The chain recombines TRBV5-6 with TRBJ1-1; D is unresolved. There are 16 residues in the CDR3. Looked up from germline, CDR1 is SGHDT and CDR2 is YYEEEE. Between the trimmed V and J ends, which lost 1 base and 0 bases, there was a span of 13 bases. The CDR3 spells CASSLSSGLLNTEAFF. The CDR3 DNA is TGTGCCAGCAGCTTGTCTTCCGGACTACTGAACACTGAAGCTTTCTTT.

This clone was counted between two and nine times. The chain couples TRBV30 to TRBJ1-6, with a possible D match to TRBD1 (6 bases). The CDR3 totals 13 residues. V shed 2 bases and J shed 17 bases, with 19 bases lying between them. Germline CDR1 is GTSNPN and CDR2 is SVGIG (reference sequence). The CDR3 DNA reads as TGTGCCTGGAGTTCCCCGCCCGGACAGACTATCCACTTT. Its translation is CAWSSPPGQTIHF.

The J gene is TRBJ1-1, the V gene TRBV5-1, with a possible D match to TRBD1 (5 bases). Trimming left V 0 bases short and J 1 base short, with 16 bases between. CDR1 and CDR2 from the germline V gene are SGHRS and YFSETQ. The CDR3 runs to 17 residues. CDR3 coding DNA: TGCGCCAGCAGCTTGGGTCGGGGCGGCGGGCGGAACACTGAAGCTTTCTTT. Residues: CASSLGRGGGRNTEAFF.

The chain carries TRBV10-3 and TRBJ2-3; 11 bases match TRBD2. Germline V gene data show CDR1 as ENHRY and CDR2 as SYGVKD. V was pared by 7 bases and J by 1 base, with 4 bases of the junction left unmatched. The CDR3 runs to 15 residues. In DNA form, the CDR3 reads TGTGCCATCAACTCACTAGCGGGGGGCACAGATACGCAGTATTTT. Amino acid sequence: CAINSLAGGTDTQYF.

As concerns this clone: One junction end disagrees with the germline gene, perhaps due to a read error. This sequence joins TRBV2 and TRBJ1-1, with D perhaps matching TRBD1 (5 bases). Germline V CDR1 and CDR2: SNHLY, FYNNEI. The CDR3 length is 12 residues. CDR3: CASREGDTEAFF. Written as DNA, the CDR3 is TGTGCCAGCAGGGAAGGGGACACTGAAGCTTTCTTT.

This clone has only one observation. The chain combines TRBV19 with TRBJ2-2; 8 bases agree with TRBD2. CDR3 length: 15 residues. Germline CDR1 LNHDA, CDR2 SQIVND (reference sequence). The junction had 6 bases not matched to a gene; V was cut back by 5 bases and J by 4 bases. DNA for the CDR3: TGTGCCAGTAGTTCTCTAGCGGGCCCCACCGGGGAGCTGTTTTTT. Its translation: CASSSLAGPTGELFF.

This clone appeared a single time. This sequence joins TRBV11-2 and TRBJ2-7, with 15 bases lining up with TRBD2. The junction had 17 bases not matched to a gene; V was cut back by 6 bases and J by 5 bases. Germline V gene sequence: CDR1 SGHAT, CDR2 FQNNGV. The CDR3 sequence is 19 residues long. Here the CDR3 reads CASRLGGLAGGWYRNEQYF. In DNA form, the CDR3 reads TGTGCCAGCAGACTCGGGGGACTAGCGGGGGGCTGGTATCGGAACGAGCAGTACTTC.

The chain combines TRBV5-6 with TRBJ2-5; 11 bases line up with TRBD1. In germline, CDR1 is SGHDT, CDR2 YYEEEE. Germline trimming cut 4 bases from V and 5 bases from J; bases unmatched to any gene: 7. This CDR3 spans 15 amino acids. CDR3 sequence reads: CASSPRTGGSETQYF. The DNA of the CDR3 is TGTGCCAGCAGCCCCAGGACAGGGGGCTCGGAGACCCAGTACTTC.

The chain employs TRBV9 and TRBJ1-1; D is possibly TRBD1 (5 bases). Trimming left V 2 bases short and J 3 bases short, with 8 bases between. Germline V gene lookup returns CDR1 SGDLS and CDR2 YYNGEE. The length of the CDR3 is 13 residues. The CDR3 is CASSVAGDTEAFF. The CDR3 DNA reads as TGTGCCAGCAGCGTGGCGGGGGACACTGAAGCTTTCTTT.

The rearrangement uses TRBV14 and TRBJ1-2, with a possible D match to TRBD1 (6 bases). The CDR3 spans 14 residues. From germline, CDR1 is SGHDN and CDR2 FVKESK. V shed 4 bases and J shed 1 base, with 10 bases lying between them. Written as DNA, the CDR3 is TGTGCCAGCAGCCCGTACAGGGATAACTATGGCTACACCTTC. Translated: CASSPYRDNYGYTF.

The chain is built from TRBV11-2 and TRBJ2-5; 8 nucleotides agree with TRBD1. CDR1 and CDR2 from the germline V gene are SGHAT and FQNNGV. V was clipped by 5 bases and J by 3 bases; unmatched bases: 11. There are 16 residues in the CDR3. The CDR3 reads CASSPRTGTNKETQYF. Written as DNA, the CDR3 is TGTGCCAGCAGCCCGCGGACAGGGACCAACAAAGAGACCCAGTACTTC.

V is TRBV7-2 and J is TRBJ2-1; D perhaps matches TRBD1 (5 bases). Germline CDR1 SGHTA, CDR2 FQGNSA. V was clipped by 2 bases and J by 10 bases, with 15 bases between them. The CDR3 extends over 14 amino acids. CDR3 in DNA: TGTGCCAGCAGCTTATATCGCAGCTCAGGGGAGCAGTTCTTC. This translates into CASSLYRSSGEQFF.

The V call is TRBV5-4, the J call TRBJ2-2; 16 bases are a match to TRBD2. The CDR3 loop spans 18 amino acids. Germline trimming cut 4 bases from V and 3 bases from J; bases unmatched to any gene: 6. CDR1 is SGHNT and CDR2 is YYREEE in the germline V gene (reference sequence). The CDR3 is CASSAGLAGGLYTGELFF. DNA of the CDR3: TGTGCCAGCAGCGCGGGACTAGCGGGAGGGCTTTACACCGGGGAGCTGTTTTTT.

The chain employs TRBV4-3 and TRBJ2-7, with no clear D. V was pared by 0 bases and J by 3 bases, with 12 bases between. The CDR3 runs 15 residues. The germline V gene has CDR1 LGHNA and CDR2 YSLEER. The CDR3 DNA sequence: TGCGCCAGCAGCCAAGAACACCAACCCCACTACGAGCAGTACTTC. It codes for CASSQEHQPHYEQYF.

The chain employs TRBV20-1 and TRBJ1-1, with TRBD1 as a possible D gene (5 bases). CDR3 size: 11 residues. The germline V gene has CDR1 DFQATT and CDR2 SNEGSKA (reference sequence). V gave up 4 bases and J gave up 11 bases, with 14 bases separating them. For the CDR3, the DNA is TGCAGTGCTATGGGTTCGGAGGGGGCTTTCTTT. Translating it yields CSAMGSEGAFF.

The V and J genes are TRBV19 and TRBJ2-4; D not certain. The CDR3 consists of 13 residues. The germline V and J ends were trimmed by 3 bases and 5 bases, with 8 bases remaining between them. Germline lookup yields CDR1 LNHDA and CDR2 SQIVND (reference sequence). The CDR3 DNA reads as TGTGCCAGTAGTATTGAGCGCCAAAACATTCAGTACTTC. Translated, it gives CASSIERQNIQYF.

The CDR3, as DNA: TGTGCCAGCAGCTTGGCGAGTAGCAATCAGCCCCAGCATTTT. Protein product: CASSLASSNQPQHF. The chain has TRBV5-8 and TRBJ1-5; D gene unclear. The length of the CDR3 is 14 residues. CDR1 and CDR2 from the germline V gene are SGHTS and YDEGEE. Trimming took 0 bases from V and 0 from J, leaving 4 bases between them.

This chain links TRBV14 with TRBJ1-1; TRBD1 is a possible D gene (5 bases). This CDR3 is 15 amino acids long. From germline, CDR1 is SGHDN and CDR2 FVKESK. Trimming removed 4 bases at V and 1 base at J, with 13 bases between. The CDR3 protein is CASSPLGGANTEAFF. CDR3 in DNA: TGTGCCAGCAGCCCCCTGGGAGGGGCGAACACTGAAGCTTTCTTT.

The chain couples TRBV4-3 to TRBJ1-2; TRBD1 agrees at 7 bases. Germline V lookup: CDR1 LGHNA, CDR2 YSLEER. The CDR3 contains 14 residues. Trimming at V came to 4 bases and at J to 2 bases, leaving 4 bases not matched to a gene. CDR3 in DNA: TGCGCCAGCAGCCGAGGACAGGAGAACTATGGCTACACCTTC. This translates into CASSRGQENYGYTF.

The chain recombines TRBV5-6 with TRBJ2-5; the D gene is possibly TRBD1 (5 bases). Germline-derived CDR1 and CDR2 are SGHDT and YYEEEE. The CDR3 extends over 15 amino acids. V lost 1 base, J lost 2 bases, and 12 bases lay in between. CDR3 residues: CASSLSMQGQETQYF. The DNA of the CDR3 is TGTGCCAGCAGCTTGTCGATGCAGGGTCAAGAGACCCAGTACTTC.

The chain employs TRBV7-8 and TRBJ2-7, with D unclear. The length of the CDR3 is 14 residues. Trimming cost V 5 bases and J 3 bases, with 14 bases left between them. The germline CDR1 and CDR2 sequences are SGHVS and FQNEAQ. Here the CDR3 reads CASSLDVLFYEQYV. DNA for the CDR3: TGTGCCAGCAGCCTGGATGTACTCTTCTACGAGCAGTACGTC.

The chain couples TRBV7-2 to TRBJ2-5; D unresolved. Trimming removed 1 base from V and 2 bases from J, with 8 bases in between. Per germline, CDR1 SGHTA and CDR2 FQGNSA. The CDR3 length is 14 residues. CDR3 nucleotides: TGTGCCAGCAGCTTAGAAGTAGGACAAGAGACCCAGTACTTC. Translated: CASSLEVGQETQYF.

The genes are TRBV1 and TRBJ2-1; the table's D call, TRBD2, has no DNA check behind it. TRBV1 is termed a pseudogene. The CDR3 runs to 12 residues. CDR3 nucleotides: TGCACCAGCAGCCCGCCGGGGAATGAGCAGTTCTTC. Residues: CTSSPPGNEQFF.

This chain connects TRBV4-3 to TRBJ2-3, with 10 positions matching TRBD1. Germline CDR1 is LGHNA and CDR2 is YSLEER. The V segment lost 0 bases and the J segment 3 bases; nucleotides outside the gene matches: 3. The CDR3 sequence is 16 residues long. CDR3 sequence reads: CASSQDLGQGTDTQYF. For the CDR3, the DNA is TGCGCCAGCAGCCAAGATTTGGGACAGGGGACAGATACGCAGTATTTT.

J is TRBJ1-2 and V is TRBV20-1; TRBD1 might be the D (6 bases). The germline V gene has CDR1 DFQATT and CDR2 SNEGSKA (reference sequence). V lost 5 bases and J 10 bases, leaving 11 bases between the germline ends. The CDR3 loop spans 10 amino acids. This CDR3 is CSASDRPYTF. The CDR3, as DNA: TGCAGTGCTTCGGACAGACCCTACACCTTC.

In this sample, this clone turned up a few times. The chain links TRBV7-3 to TRBJ2-3, with 12 bases that match TRBD2. CDR1 is SGHTA, CDR2 FQGTGA, per germline. Trimming at V came to 4 bases and at J to 2 bases, leaving 4 bases not matched to a gene. This CDR3 contains 16 residues. CDR3 bases: TGTGCCAGCAGCTCTGGACTAGCGGGGTCCACAGATACGCAGTATTTT. Translated: CASSSGLAGSTDTQYF.

This clone was observed once. The chain employs TRBV6-1 and TRBJ2-5; no definite D call. CDR3 length: 11 residues. Germline V gene lookup returns CDR1 MNHNS and CDR2 SASEGT. V shed 8 bases and J shed 1 base, with 5 bases lying between them. DNA for the CDR3: TGTGCCAGCCGCGGCCAAGAGACCCAGTACTTC. This translates into CASRGQETQYF.

The CDR3 loop is CASSQETLQPNTEAFF. The CDR3 coding sequence is TGCGCCAGCAGCCAAGAGACCTTACAGCCGAACACTGAAGCTTTCTTT. The chain uses TRBV4-1 and TRBJ1-1; D gene uncertain. The CDR3 contains 16 residues. Germline-derived CDR1 and CDR2 are MGHRA and YSYEKL. V lost 0 bases and J 1 base, leaving 12 bases between the germline ends.

The chain carries TRBV7-8 and TRBJ1-6; 7 bases align to TRBD1. This CDR3 is 16 amino acids long. Losses at the gene ends were 2 bases for V and 7 bases for J; bases not matched to a gene: 8. The germline gives CDR1 SGHVS, CDR2 FQNEAQ. In nucleotides, the CDR3 is TGTGCCAGCAGCTTAAGAGGAGGGGGCTCAAATTCACCCCTCCACTTT. Translation gives CASSLRGGGSNSPLHF.

V and J are TRBV18 and TRBJ1-3; tentative D call: TRBD1 (5 bases). CDR3 length equals 13 residues. In germline, CDR1 is KGHSH, CDR2 LQKENI. The V gene lost 3 bases and the J gene lost 6 bases, with 9 bases spanning the gap. CDR3 in amino acids: CASSPGPKNTIYF. The CDR3 nucleotides read TGTGCCAGCTCACCGGGACCGAAAAACACCATATATTTT.

About this clone itself: This sample also contains other DNA sequences that code for the same CDR3. The chain joins TRBV4-3 to TRBJ1-2; TRBD1 agrees at 9 bases. Germline V gene sequence: CDR1 LGHNA, CDR2 YSLEER. The trim removed 4 bases at V and 4 bases at J, leaving 7 bases unmatched. The CDR3 runs 15 residues. CDR3 in DNA: TGCGCCAGCAGCCCTGGACAGGGGAGATCCTATGGCTACACCTTC. Amino acid sequence: CASSPGQGRSYGYTF.

The chain is built from TRBV2 and TRBJ2-1, with D hard to call. The CDR3 has 13 amino acids. Trimming left V 4 bases short and J 3 bases short, with 7 bases between. Germline CDR1 and CDR2: SNHLY and FYNNEI. The CDR3 region is CASSVSVYNEQFF. The DNA for the CDR3 is TGTGCCAGCAGTGTTTCGGTCTACAATGAGCAGTTCTTC.